These 5 T cell receptor beta chains came from one sample sequenced in a study of T cells in localized non-small cell lung cancer. Profiling relied on immunoSEQ multiplex PCR, and the TCRdb table lists in-frame clones only, not all of them. The sample gives 20,000 to 25,000 clones, about 89% of which show up once; 13% is in the top ten. This sample comprised peripheral blood, obtained before any cancer treatment. Receptors originate from a male donor at least 60 years old with stage I lung adenocarcinoma.

The table lists this clone with a count of one. This sequence joins TRBV13 and TRBJ1-4; weak D call: TRBD1 (6 bases). Trimming removed 1 base from V and 6 bases from J, with 12 bases in between. This CDR3 spans 15 amino acids. Germline V lookup: CDR1 PRHDT, CDR2 FYEKMQ (reference sequence). The CDR3, as DNA: TGTGCCAGCAGCTTAGCTCGGAGGGGGGATGAAAAACTGTTTTTT. Protein: CASSLARRGDEKLFF.

The rearrangement links TRBV15 to TRBJ1-5; D uncertain. V was trimmed by 0 bases and J by 6 bases, leaving 9 bases between them. The CDR3 has 14 amino acids. Germline CDR1 LNHNV, CDR2 YYDKDF (reference sequence). The CDR3 DNA follows: TGTGCCACCAGCAGAGATCTTAATTCTCAGCCCCAGCATTTT. Protein: CATSRDLNSQPQHF. The full variable domain, rest sourced from reference TRBV15 and TRBJ1-5, is DAMVIQNPRYQVTQFGKPVTLSCSQTLNHNVMYWYQQKSSQAPKLLFHYYDKDFNNEADTPDNFQSRRPNTSFCFLDIRSPGLGDTAMYLCATSRDLNSQPQHFGDGTRLSIL.

The rearrangement links TRBV6-6 to TRBJ1-3, with 7 positions matching TRBD1. Trimming removed 6 bases from V and 4 bases from J; junction bases left unmatched: 9. Germline CDR1 is MNHNY and CDR2 is SVGAGI (reference sequence). The CDR3 totals 15 residues. The CDR3 protein is CASSPTGVPGNTIYF. CDR3 nucleotide sequence: TGTGCCAGCAGCCCCACAGGGGTCCCCGGAAACACCATATATTTT.

In this sample, this clone turned up once. This chain links TRBV18 with TRBJ2-2; 10 bases fit TRBD2. The CDR3 consists of 16 residues. The trim removed 0 bases at V and 7 bases at J, leaving 5 bases unmatched. The germline V gene has CDR1 KGHSH and CDR2 LQKENI. Written as DNA, the CDR3 is TGTGCCAGCTCACCACCGGCTAGCGGGAGTGGCGGGGAGCTGTTTTTT. This gives the protein CASSPPASGSGGELFF.

This chain uses TRBV6-5 with TRBJ1-5, with TRBD1 matching 7 bases. The germline CDR1 and CDR2 sequences are MNHEY and SVGAGI. The ends lost 6 bases at V and 4 bases at J; junction bases unmatched: 6. The CDR3 covers 14 residues. CDR3 nucleotide sequence: TGTGCCAGCAGGAACCTACAGGGGAATCAGCCCCAGCATTTT. Translating gives CASRNLQGNQPQHF.